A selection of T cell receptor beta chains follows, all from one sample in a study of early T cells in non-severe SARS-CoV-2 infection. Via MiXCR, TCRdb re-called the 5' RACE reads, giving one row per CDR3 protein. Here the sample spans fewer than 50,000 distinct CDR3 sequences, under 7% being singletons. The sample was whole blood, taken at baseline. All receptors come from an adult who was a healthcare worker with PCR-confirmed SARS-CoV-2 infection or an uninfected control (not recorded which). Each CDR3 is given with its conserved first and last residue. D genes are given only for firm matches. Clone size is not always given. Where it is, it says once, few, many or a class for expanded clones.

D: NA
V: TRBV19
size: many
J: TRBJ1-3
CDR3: CASNPRAADSGNTIYF
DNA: TGTGCCAGTAACCCACGCGCGGCCGACTCTGGAAACACCATATATTTT

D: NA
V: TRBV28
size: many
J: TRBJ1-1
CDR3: CASSLTEGGNTEAFF
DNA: TGTGCCAGCAGTCTGACAGAAGGGGGGAACACTGAAGCTTTCTTT

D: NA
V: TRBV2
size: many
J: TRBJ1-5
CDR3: CASRLDFNQPQHF
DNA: TGTGCCAGCAGGTTGGACTTCAATCAGCCCCAGCATTTT

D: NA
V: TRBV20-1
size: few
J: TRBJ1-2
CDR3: CSARDLLGREDGYTF
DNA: TGCAGTGCTAGAGACTTGCTTGGCAGGGAGGATGGCTACACCTTC

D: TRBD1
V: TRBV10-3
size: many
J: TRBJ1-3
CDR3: CAISASGTENGNTIYF
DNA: TGTGCCATCAGCGCCTCCGGGACAGAGAATGGAAACACCATATATTTT

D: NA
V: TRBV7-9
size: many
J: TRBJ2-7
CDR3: CASSSLREEQYF
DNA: TGTGCCAGCAGCTCGTTGCGGGAAGAGCAGTACTTC

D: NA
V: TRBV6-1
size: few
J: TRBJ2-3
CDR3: CASRKGGTDTQYF
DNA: TGTGCCAGCAGGAAGGGGGGCACAGATACGCAGTATTTT

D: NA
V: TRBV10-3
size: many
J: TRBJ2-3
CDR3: CAINSLGWGEQYF
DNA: TGTGCCATCAACAGTCTGGGGTGGGGGGAGCAGTATTTT

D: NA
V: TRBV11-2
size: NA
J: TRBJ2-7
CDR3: CASSGNGLTYEQYF
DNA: TGTGCCAGCAGCGGGAATGGCCTAACCTACGAGCAGTACTTC

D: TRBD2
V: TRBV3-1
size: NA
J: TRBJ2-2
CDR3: CASSHSGGGNTGELFF
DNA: TGTGCCAGCAGCCACAGCGGGGGCGGTAACACCGGGGAGCTGTTTTTT

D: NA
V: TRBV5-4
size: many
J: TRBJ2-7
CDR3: CASSLRGPLGEQYF
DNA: TGTGCCAGCAGCTTGAGGGGTCCTCTCGGCGAGCAGTACTTC

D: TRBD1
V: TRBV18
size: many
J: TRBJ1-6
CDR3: CASSPKGQSNSPLHF
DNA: TGTGCCAGCTCACCGAAGGGACAGTCGAATTCACCCCTCCACTTT

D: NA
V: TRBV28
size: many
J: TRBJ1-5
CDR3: CASRGGQSQPQHF
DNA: TGTGCCAGCAGGGGCGGACAGTCTCAGCCCCAGCATTTT

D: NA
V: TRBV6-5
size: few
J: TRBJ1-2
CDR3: CASSYSPGRGGGYTF
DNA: TGTGCCAGCAGTTACTCCCCGGGAAGGGGAGGTGGCTACACCTTC

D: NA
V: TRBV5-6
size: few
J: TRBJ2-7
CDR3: CASKMASAPAGYEQYF
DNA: TGTGCCAGCAAGATGGCGAGTGCTCCGGCTGGCTACGAGCAGTACTTC

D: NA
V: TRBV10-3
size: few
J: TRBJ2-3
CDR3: CAASGEDTQYF
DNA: TGTGCCGCGTCAGGGGAAGATACGCAGTATTTT

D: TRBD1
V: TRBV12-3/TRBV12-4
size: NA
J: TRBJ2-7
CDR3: CASSQGVSYEQYF
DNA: TGTGCCAGTTCACAGGGGGTTTCCTACGAGCAGTACTTC

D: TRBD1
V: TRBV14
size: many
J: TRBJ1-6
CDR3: CASSQYRGTGNSPLHF
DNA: TGTGCCAGCAGCCAATACAGGGGAACCGGTAATTCACCCCTCCACTTT

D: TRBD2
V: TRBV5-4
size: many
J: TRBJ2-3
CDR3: CASSSQRGSTDTQYF
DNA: TGTGCCAGCAGCTCCCAGCGGGGGAGCACAGATACGCAGTATTTT

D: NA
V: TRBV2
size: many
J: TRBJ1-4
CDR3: CASRLLRREKLFF
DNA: TGTGCCAGCAGATTACTTAGACGTGAAAAACTGTTTTTT

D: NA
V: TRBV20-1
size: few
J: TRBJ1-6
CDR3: CSARSWDYSPLHF
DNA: TGCAGTGCTAGATCATGGGACTATTCACCCCTCCACTTT

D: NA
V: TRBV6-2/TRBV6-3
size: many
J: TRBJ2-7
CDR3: CASNSPGANPYEQYF
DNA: TGTGCCAGCAACTCCCCGGGGGCCAACCCCTACGAGCAGTACTTC

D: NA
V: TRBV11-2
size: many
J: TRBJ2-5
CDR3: CASSLEAGQETQYF
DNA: TGTGCCAGCAGCTTAGAGGCAGGACAAGAGACCCAGTACTTC

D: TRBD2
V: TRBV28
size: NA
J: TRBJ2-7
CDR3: CASTIRGTSGYGQYF
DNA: TGTGCCAGCACTATACGAGGGACTAGCGGGTACGGGCAGTACTTC

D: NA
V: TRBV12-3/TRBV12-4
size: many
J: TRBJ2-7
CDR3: CASSPTRGSQYF
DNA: TGTGCCAGCAGCCCGACCCGGGGGTCGCAGTACTTC

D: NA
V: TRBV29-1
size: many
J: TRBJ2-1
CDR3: CSIPRGTTGFF
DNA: TGCAGCATCCCGAGGGGGACTACGGGGTTCTTC

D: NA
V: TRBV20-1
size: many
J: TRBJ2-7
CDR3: CSASQGIGYEQYF
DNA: TGCAGTGCTAGCCAGGGTATCGGCTACGAGCAGTACTTC

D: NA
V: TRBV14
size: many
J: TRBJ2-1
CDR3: CASSQGLAVDEQFF
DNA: TGTGCCAGCAGCCAAGGGCTAGCAGTCGATGAGCAGTTCTTC

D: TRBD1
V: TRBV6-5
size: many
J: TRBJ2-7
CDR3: CASRLTGTGIYEQYF
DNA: TGTGCCAGCAGATTGACCGGGACAGGGATCTACGAGCAGTACTTC

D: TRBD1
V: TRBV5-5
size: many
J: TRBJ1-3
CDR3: CASSQLRDRGQARLSGNTIYF
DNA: TGTGCCAGCAGCCAACTAAGGGACAGGGGGCAAGCTCGGCTCTCTGGAAACACCATATATTTT

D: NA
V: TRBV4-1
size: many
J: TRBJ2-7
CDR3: CASSQDPRSVQYF
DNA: TGCGCCAGCAGCCAAGATCCGCGCTCGGTGCAGTACTTC

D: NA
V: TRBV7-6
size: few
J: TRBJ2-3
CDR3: CASSLKRDKRTDTQYF
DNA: TGTGCCAGCAGCTTAAAAAGGGACAAAAGGACAGATACGCAGTATTTT

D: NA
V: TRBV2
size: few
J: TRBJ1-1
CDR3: CASTSVLANTEAFF
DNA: TGTGCCAGCACTTCTGTGTTAGCTAACACTGAAGCTTTCTTT

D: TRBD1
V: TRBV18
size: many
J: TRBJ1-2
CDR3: CASSPVGTGFGYTF
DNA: TGTGCCAGCTCACCAGTCGGGACAGGGTTTGGCTACACCTTC

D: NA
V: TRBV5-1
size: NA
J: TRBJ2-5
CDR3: CASSLPLGIQETQYF
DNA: TGCGCCAGCAGCCTCCCCCTAGGAATCCAAGAGACCCAGTACTTC

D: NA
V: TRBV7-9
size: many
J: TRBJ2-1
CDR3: CASSWGGGNNEQFF
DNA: TGTGCCAGCAGCTGGGGAGGGGGGAACAATGAGCAGTTCTTC

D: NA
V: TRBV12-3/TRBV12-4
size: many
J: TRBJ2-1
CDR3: CASSLGKREQFF
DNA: TGTGCCAGCAGTTTGGGGAAACGTGAGCAGTTCTTC

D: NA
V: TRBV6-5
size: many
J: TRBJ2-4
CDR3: CASTSTTLGGLLAKNIQYF
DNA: TGTGCCAGCACATCAACCACCCTCGGGGGCCTCTTAGCCAAAAACATTCAGTACTTC

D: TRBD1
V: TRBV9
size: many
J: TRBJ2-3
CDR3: CASSVRQGSTDTQYF
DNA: TGTGCCAGCAGCGTTAGACAGGGTAGCACAGATACGCAGTATTTT

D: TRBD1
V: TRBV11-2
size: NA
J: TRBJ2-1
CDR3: CASSSVDRGISSEQFF
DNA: TGTGCCAGCAGCTCCGTGGACAGGGGAATTAGTAGTGAGCAGTTCTTC

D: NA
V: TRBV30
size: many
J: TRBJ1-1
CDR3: CAWSFGGERTEAFF
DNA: TGTGCCTGGAGTTTTGGGGGGGAGAGGACTGAAGCTTTCTTT

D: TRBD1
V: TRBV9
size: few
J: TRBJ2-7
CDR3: CASSVGRDSSYEQYF
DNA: TGTGCCAGCAGCGTAGGACGGGACAGCTCCTACGAGCAGTACTTC

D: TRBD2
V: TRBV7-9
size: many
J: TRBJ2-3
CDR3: CASIERGYTDTQYF
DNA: TGTGCCAGCATCGAGCGGGGGTACACAGATACGCAGTATTTT